Shown below are 9 T cell receptor beta chains from a single sample sequenced in a study of regulatory T cells in long-lasting Graves disease. Sequencing libraries for TCR beta were prepared with iRepertoire HTBI primers and Arm-PCR of CDR3 regions. TCRdb fed the multiplex PCR reads into MiXCR, producing one record per CDR3 protein. This table holds hundreds of thousands of distinct CDR3 sequences, about 18% found once. Documented time point: persistent/refractory GD, antithyroid drugs over 5 years with positive TRAb. From PBMCs, RNA was extracted and then used to make the TCR library. Sequenced material: peripheral blood mononuclear cells (PBMCs), taken when the disease was refractory, from a patient treated with antithyroid drugs. These receptors all stem from a female donor with Graves disease.

The genes are TRBV10-3 and TRBJ1-3; TRBD1 matches at 7 bases. The CDR3 runs to 18 residues. CDR1 ENHRY and CDR2 SYGVKD come from the germline V gene. The V and J ends lost 0 bases and 0 bases, in that order; junction bases with no gene match: 8. DNA of the CDR3: TGTGCCATCAGTGAGTCCCGACAGGGTGGCCACTCTGGAAACACCATATATTTT. It yields the protein CAISESRQGGHSGNTIYF.

This clonotype came up a few times. The chain recombines TRBV29-1 with TRBJ1-6; D remains unclear. The CDR3 runs to 13 residues. The germline V and J ends were trimmed by 6 bases and 10 bases, with 16 bases remaining between them. Germline values: CDR1 SQVTM, CDR2 ANQGSEA. The CDR3 sequence is CSVMAGVGSPLHF. The CDR3 DNA reads TGCAGCGTGATGGCCGGGGTTGGATCACCCCTCCACTTT.

The genes are TRBV4-1 and TRBJ1-5, with D perhaps TRBD1 (6 bases). CDR1 MGHRA and CDR2 YSYEKL come from the germline V gene. The V end lost 3 bases, the J end lost 4 bases, and 13 bases lay between the germline ends. CDR3 length: 15 residues. CDR3 sequence reads: CASSHLGQGNQPQHF. For the CDR3, the DNA is TGCGCCAGCAGCCACTTAGGGCAGGGGAATCAGCCCCAGCATTTT.

This clonotype was seen at least ten times. The chain carries TRBV11-2 and TRBJ1-4; unclear D gene. The CDR3 runs 14 residues. V was pared by 1 base and J by 14 bases, with 17 bases between. Germline CDR1 is SGHAT and CDR2 is FQNNGV. The CDR3 nucleotides are TGTGCCAGCAGCTTAGCGTTAGACGGGAAACGGCTGTTTTTT. Translating it yields CASSLALDGKRLFF.

V usage is TRBV7-9 and J usage is TRBJ2-1; D perhaps matches TRBD2 (5 bases). In germline, CDR1 is SEHNR, CDR2 FQNEAQ (reference sequence). There are 13 residues in the CDR3. V was clipped by 2 bases and J by 10 bases, with 12 bases between them. The CDR3 DNA reads as TGTGCCAGCAGCTTAAAAGAGGGCCGGGAGCAGTTCTTC. Translation: CASSLKEGREQFF.

This chain links TRBV4-3 with TRBJ1-4; D call uncertain. Per germline, CDR1 LGHNA and CDR2 YSLEER. The V and J ends lost 0 bases and 0 bases respectively, with 14 bases between them. The CDR3 is 18 residues long. The CDR3 nucleotides are TGCGCCAGCAGCCAAGATATAGTCTCGGTTGCAACTAATGAAAAACTGTTTTTT. Residues: CASSQDIVSVATNEKLFF.

This clonotype has a handful of counts. This rearrangement joins TRBV19 to TRBJ2-2; the D gene is possibly TRBD1 (6 bases). This CDR3 has 16 amino acids. Germline values: CDR1 LNHDA, CDR2 SQIVND (reference sequence). V lost 5 bases and J lost 2, with 15 bases in between. The CDR3 loop reads CASSPHRDPNTGELFF. Written as DNA, the CDR3 is TGTGCCAGTAGTCCCCACAGGGATCCAAACACCGGGGAGCTGTTTTTT.

This clonotype was observed a handful of times. The V call is TRBV5-6, the J call TRBJ1-2, with unresolved D. The CDR3 sequence is 16 residues long. V was clipped by 2 bases and J by 5 bases, with 19 bases between them. Per the germline V gene, CDR1 is SGHDT and CDR2 is YYEEEE. In DNA form, the CDR3 reads TGTGCCAGCAGCTTCATTGGTAAAAGAGGCTATTATGGCTACACCTTC. Its translation is CASSFIGKRGYYGYTF.

This clonotype was counted many times. The chain combines TRBV12-3 or TRBV12-4 with TRBJ1-6; 10 bases align to TRBD1. V trimming: 10 bases; J trimming: 1 base; junction bases outside the gene matches: 7. CDR3 length equals 16 residues. CDR3 region: CATARDRGSYNSPLHF. CDR3 in DNA: TGTGCCACCGCTAGGGACAGGGGTTCCTATAATTCACCCCTCCACTTT.